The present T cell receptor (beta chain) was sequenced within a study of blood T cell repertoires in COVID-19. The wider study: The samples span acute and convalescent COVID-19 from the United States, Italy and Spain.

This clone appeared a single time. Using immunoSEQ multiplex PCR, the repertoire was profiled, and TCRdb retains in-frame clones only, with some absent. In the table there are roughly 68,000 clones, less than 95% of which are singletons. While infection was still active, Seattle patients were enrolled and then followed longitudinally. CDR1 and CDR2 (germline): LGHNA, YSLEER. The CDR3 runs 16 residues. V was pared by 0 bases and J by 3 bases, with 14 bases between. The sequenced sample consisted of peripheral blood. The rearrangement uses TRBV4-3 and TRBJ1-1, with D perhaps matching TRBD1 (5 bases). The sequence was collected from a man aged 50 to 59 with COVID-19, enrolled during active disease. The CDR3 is CASSQDHRIWDTEAFF. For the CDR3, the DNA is TGCGCCAGCAGCCAAGACCACAGGATCTGGGACACTGAAGCTTTCTTT.